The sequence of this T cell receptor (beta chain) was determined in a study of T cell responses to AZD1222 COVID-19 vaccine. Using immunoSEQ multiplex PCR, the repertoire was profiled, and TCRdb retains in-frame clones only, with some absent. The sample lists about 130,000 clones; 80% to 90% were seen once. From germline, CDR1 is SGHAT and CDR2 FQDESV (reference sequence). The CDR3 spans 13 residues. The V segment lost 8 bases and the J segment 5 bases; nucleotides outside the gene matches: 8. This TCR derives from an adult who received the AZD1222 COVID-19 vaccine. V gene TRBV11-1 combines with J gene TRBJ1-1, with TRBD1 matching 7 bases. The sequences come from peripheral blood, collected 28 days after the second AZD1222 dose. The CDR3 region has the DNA TGTGCCAGCGGAACAGGGGTGGGGACTGAAGCTTTCTTT. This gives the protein CASGTGVGTEAFF. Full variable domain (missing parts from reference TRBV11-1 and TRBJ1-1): EAEVAQSPRYKITEKSQAVAFWCDPISGHATLYWYRQILGQGPELLVQFQDESVVDDSQLPKDRFSAERLKGVDSTLKIQPAELGDSAMYLCASGTGVGTEAFFGQGTRLTVV.